This T cell receptor beta chain was sequenced for a study of CD8+CD57+ T cells in acquired aplastic anemia. Overall study context: Each DNA sample taken from sorted CD4+ and CD8+ cells came to 3 to 4 ug on average. Study findings and constraints: Patients and healthy controls showed no significant CD8+ Simpson's diversity difference.

Sequencing was done on patients that had shown CD8+CD57+ cell expansion by flow cytometry. The patients all had a severe acquired aplastic anemia diagnosis. Among the patients, none had received any therapy at the time of blood sampling. Germline-derived CDR1 and CDR2 are SGHDN and FVKESK. This CDR3 comprises 13 residues. The V gene lost 1 base and the J gene lost 6 bases, with 9 bases spanning the gap. Turning to this clonotype: Its antigen is still unknown. A much larger clone lies one base from this, so it may be a read error.

The use of genomic DNA as template underpinned the TCR beta VDJ and CDR3 profiling. TCRdb processed the reads anew with MiXCR; each CDR3 protein has one entry. In the table there are 150,000 to 200,000 distinct CDR3 sequences, nearly 50% of which are singletons. The sequence came from a human donor with aplastic anemia. Sequenced: sorted CD4+, CD8+, or CD8+CD57+ T cells (not recorded which) from PBMCs. The chain combines TRBV14 with TRBJ1-2; D gene ambiguous. The CDR3 DNA reads as TGTGCCAGCAGCCAAGTAGATTCCCATGGCTACACCTTC. This sequence encodes CASSQVDSHGYTF.